A single sample gave rise to the 8 T cell receptor beta chains below, sequenced in a study of blood T cell repertoires in COVID-19. TCRdb's copy holds only in-frame clones and misses some; the assay was immunoSEQ multiplex PCR. The sample contains some 240,000 clones, around 82% of which appear only once. The sample consisted of PBMCs or T cells enriched from blood (not recorded which). The receptors here all came from a man in his fifties who had recovered from COVID-19.

The chain links TRBV19 to TRBJ1-5, with 8 bases matching TRBD1. The germline CDR1 and CDR2 sequences are LNHDA and SQIVND (reference sequence). J was trimmed by 2 bases and V by 6 bases; bases with no gene match: 6. The CDR3 is made up of 15 amino acids. The CDR3 coding sequence is TGTGCCAGTAGACCGACAGGGGAGGGCAATCAGCCCCAGCATTTT. Its translation: CASRPTGEGNQPQHF.

In the case of this clone: This CDR3 is also generated by other DNA sequences in the sample. J is TRBJ2-7 and V is TRBV4-1, with 8 nucleotides matching TRBD1. The trim removed 1 base at V and 3 bases at J, leaving 5 bases unmatched. Germline V gene sequence: CDR1 MGHRA, CDR2 YSYEKL. The CDR3 is 15 residues long. As DNA, the CDR3 is TGCGCCAGCAGCCAAGGTGGGACAGGAAGCTACGAGCAGTACTTC. This translates into CASSQGGTGSYEQYF.

The chain joins TRBV25-1 to TRBJ1-2; 7 bases are a match to TRBD1. Germline loops: CDR1 MGHDK, CDR2 SYGVNS. The V gene end was trimmed by 5 bases and the J gene end by 0 bases; junction bases not matched to a gene: 3. The CDR3 extends over 14 amino acids. The CDR3 region is CASSNRGPNYGYTF. The CDR3 DNA follows: TGTGCCAGCAGTAACAGGGGCCCTAACTATGGCTACACCTTC.

The V gene is TRBV24-1, the J gene TRBJ2-7; 13 bases align to TRBD2. From germline, CDR1 is KGHDR and CDR2 SFDVKD. Losses at the gene ends were 5 bases for V and 5 bases for J; bases not matched to a gene: 11. The CDR3 consists of 17 residues. The CDR3 reads CATSAGSLGLAGDEQYF. In nucleotides, the CDR3 is TGTGCCACCAGTGCAGGGAGTTTAGGACTAGCGGGAGACGAGCAGTACTTC.

A few counts support this clone. V usage is TRBV3-1 (or the pseudogene TRBV3-2) and J usage is TRBJ1-2; a possible D gene is TRBD1 (6 bases). Trimming left V 1 base short and J 4 bases short, with 13 bases between. The CDR3 loop spans 15 amino acids. From germline, CDR1 is LGHDT and CDR2 YNNKEL (reference sequence). CDR3 in amino acids: CASSQAHGQIYGYTF. CDR3 nucleotide sequence: TGTGCCAGCAGCCAAGCCCATGGACAGATCTATGGCTACACCTTC.

The genes are TRBV29-1 and TRBJ2-1; 12 bases are a match to TRBD2. The V and J ends lost 5 bases and 7 bases, in that order; junction bases with no gene match: 3. Germline CDR1 is SQVTM and CDR2 is ANQGSEA. The length of the CDR3 is 13 residues. DNA of the CDR3: TGCAGCGTTCACGGACTAGCGGGGAATGAGCAGTTCTTC. Residues: CSVHGLAGNEQFF.

This chain uses TRBV5-4 with TRBJ2-7; D might be TRBD1 (6 bases). Germline lookup yields CDR1 SGHNT and CDR2 YYREEE (reference sequence). The ends were cut back, 0 bases at V and 3 bases at J, with 10 bases in the middle. The CDR3 sequence is 14 residues long. This CDR3 reads CASSLGGTLYEQYF. Here the CDR3 DNA reads TGTGCCAGCAGCTTGGGTGGGACACTCTACGAGCAGTACTTC. Full variable domain (missing parts from reference TRBV5-4 and TRBJ2-7): ETGVTQSPTHLIKTRGQQVTLRCSSQSGHNTVSWYQQALGQGPQFIFQYYREEENGRGNFPPRFSGLQFPNYSSELNVNALELDDSALYLCASSLGGTLYEQYFGPGTRLTVT.

The chain joins TRBV10-1 to TRBJ1-5, with 10 bases that match TRBD1. CDR1 is WNHNN, CDR2 SYGVQD, per germline (reference sequence). V lost 5 bases, J lost 5 bases, and 3 bases stayed unmatched. The CDR3 is 14 amino acids. This chain's CDR3 is CASSPGTGDQPQHF. For the CDR3, the DNA is TGCGCCAGCAGTCCCGGGACAGGGGATCAGCCCCAGCATTTT.